This is a list of T cell receptor beta chains from one sample in a study of T cells in localized non-small cell lung cancer. The protocol was immunoSEQ multiplex PCR, while the TCRdb copy is restricted to in-frame clones and leaves out a portion. Of 60,000 to 65,000 clones in the sample, almost 90% are singletons; the top ten hold roughly 2%. The sequencing used peripheral blood, collected before any cancer treatment. The receptors derive from a woman aged 35-75 years with stage I lung adenocarcinoma. CDR3s include the opening cysteine and the closing phenylalanine or tryptophan. Each record gives: J gene, clone size, D gene, V gene, CDR3 protein, CDR3 DNA. A D gene is named only where the DNA matches it firmly. Expanded clones get a size class; other rows say once, few or many, or leave the size out.

J: TRBJ2-3
size: NA
D: TRBD1
V: TRBV28
CDR3: CASSLDRVTDTQYF
DNA: TGTGCCAGCAGTCTAGACAGGGTTACAGATACGCAGTATTTT

J: TRBJ2-7
size: NA
D: TRBD2
V: TRBV28
CDR3: CASPPSGGSYEQYF
DNA: TGTGCCAGCCCCCCTAGCGGGGGCTCCTACGAGCAGTACTTC

J: TRBJ2-5
size: NA
D: NA
V: TRBV29-1
CDR3: CSVGKGFQETQYF
DNA: TGCAGCGTGGGGAAGGGGTTCCAAGAGACCCAGTACTTC

J: TRBJ1-4
size: NA
D: NA
V: TRBV6-5
CDR3: CASSYAGVNEKLFF
DNA: TGTGCCAGCAGTTACGCGGGGGTCAATGAAAAACTGTTTTTT

J: TRBJ2-3
size: NA
D: NA
V: TRBV7-6
CDR3: CASSRTADTQYF
DNA: TGTGCCAGCAGCCGGACGGCGGATACGCAGTATTTT

J: TRBJ1-1
size: NA
D: NA
V: TRBV19
CDR3: CASSIEAISQAFF
DNA: TGTGCCAGTAGTATAGAGGCGATTAGCCAAGCTTTCTTT

J: TRBJ2-5
size: NA
D: NA
V: TRBV29-1
CDR3: CSGRGGSQETQYF
DNA: TGCAGCGGACGTGGGGGCTCCCAAGAGACCCAGTACTTC

J: TRBJ2-2
size: NA
D: NA
V: TRBV6-5
CDR3: CASSYEANTGELFF
DNA: TGTGCCAGCAGTTACGAGGCTAACACCGGGGAGCTGTTTTTT

J: TRBJ2-5
size: few
D: NA
V: TRBV14
CDR3: CASSQARYLRGETQYF
DNA: TGTGCCAGCAGCCAAGCGAGGTACCTACGGGGAGAGACCCAGTACTTC

J: TRBJ2-2
size: NA
D: TRBD2
V: TRBV5-1
CDR3: CASSLVAGGPTGELFF
DNA: TGCGCCAGCAGCTTGGTAGCGGGGGGGCCGACCGGGGAGCTGTTTTTT